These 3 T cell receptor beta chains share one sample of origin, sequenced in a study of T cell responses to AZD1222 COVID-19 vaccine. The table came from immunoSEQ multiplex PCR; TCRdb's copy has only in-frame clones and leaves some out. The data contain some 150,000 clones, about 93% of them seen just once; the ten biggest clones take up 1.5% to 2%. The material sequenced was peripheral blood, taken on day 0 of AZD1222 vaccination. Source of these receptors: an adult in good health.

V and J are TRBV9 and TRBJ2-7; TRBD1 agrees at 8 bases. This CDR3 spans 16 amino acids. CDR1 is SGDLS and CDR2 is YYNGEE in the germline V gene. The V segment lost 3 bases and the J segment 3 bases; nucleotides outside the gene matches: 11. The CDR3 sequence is CASSAAIGTGVYEQYF. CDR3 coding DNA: TGTGCCAGCAGCGCCGCTATTGGGACAGGAGTCTACGAGCAGTACTTC.

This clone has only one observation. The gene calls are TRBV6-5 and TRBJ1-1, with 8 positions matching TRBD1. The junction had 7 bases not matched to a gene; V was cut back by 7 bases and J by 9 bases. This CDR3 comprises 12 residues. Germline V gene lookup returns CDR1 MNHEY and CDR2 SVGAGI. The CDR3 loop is CASTMTGEKAFF. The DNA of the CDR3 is TGTGCCAGCACCATGACAGGGGAGAAAGCTTTCTTT.

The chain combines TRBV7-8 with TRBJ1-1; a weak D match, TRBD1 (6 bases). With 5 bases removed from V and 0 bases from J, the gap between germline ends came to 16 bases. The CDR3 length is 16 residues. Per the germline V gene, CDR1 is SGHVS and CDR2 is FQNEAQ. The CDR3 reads CASSPKDRWLNTEAFF. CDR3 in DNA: TGTGCCAGCAGCCCCAAGGACAGATGGCTGAACACTGAAGCTTTCTTT.